These 5 T cell receptor beta chains originate from one sample sequenced in a study of blood T cells in healthy people across ages (dated by TCRdb to about 2015). Library construction relied on 5' RACE. The run used an Illumina HiSeq 2500. A second PCR of about 7 to 12 cycles was performed with a sample-barcoded 5' primer and a J-beta primer mix. TCRdb redid the processing of the public reads, applying fastp at Q25 and MiXCR, and retained in-frame beta chains. Entries that share a CDR3 protein sequence are merged under the most common genes and DNA. The sample records about 800,000 distinct CDR3 sequences, around 45% of which are singletons. Around a sixth of the sample lies in the top ten. The sequencing sample was made of blood. Receptors were obtained from an older man in good health.

The chain combines TRBV11-1 with TRBJ2-1; TRBD2 matches 15 bases. CDR3 length equals 24 residues. Unmatched junction bases numbered 24, after V lost 0 bases and J lost 6 bases. Per the germline V gene, CDR1 is SGHAT and CDR2 is FQDESV (reference sequence). CDR3 sequence: CASSLAVGQGGLAGGSSSPNEQFF. The DNA of the CDR3 is TGTGCCAGCAGCTTAGCTGTAGGTCAGGGTGGACTAGCGGGAGGGAGTTCGAGTCCCAATGAGCAGTTCTTC.

The chain couples TRBV12-3 or TRBV12-4 to TRBJ2-5; TRBD2 agrees at 12 bases. The CDR3 is 15 amino acids. J lost 5 bases, V lost 8 bases, and 9 bases had no gene match. CDR3 DNA sequence: TGTGCCAGCGGTTCTAGCGGGGGGGCTGACGAGACCCAGTACTTC. This codes for CASGSSGGADETQYF.

The chain carries TRBV5-1 and TRBJ2-1; D perhaps matches TRBD2 (6 bases). Trimming pared 4 bases from V and 5 bases from J, leaving 16 bases between. The CDR3 extends over 15 amino acids. Germline lookup yields CDR1 SGHRS and CDR2 YFSETQ. The CDR3 here is CASSTGTGGDNEQFF. The CDR3 region has the DNA TGCGCCAGCAGCACCGGGACTGGGGGTGACAATGAGCAGTTCTTC.

This clonotype was observed a handful of times. The chain recombines TRBV6-2 or TRBV6-3 with TRBJ1-1; D remains unclear. The length of the CDR3 is 14 residues. With 6 bases removed from V and 0 bases from J, the gap between germline ends came to 11 bases. Looked up from germline, CDR1 is MNHEY and CDR2 is SVGEGT. CDR3 DNA sequence: TGTGCCAGCAGCGCAGGACGGATGAACACTGAAGCTTTCTTT. Protein product: CASSAGRMNTEAFF.

The chain joins TRBV10-3 to TRBJ2-4; D may be TRBD1 or TRBD2 (7 bases each). V was trimmed by 11 bases and J by 6 bases, leaving 20 bases between them. Germline V gives CDR1 ENHRY, CDR2 SYGVKD. CDR3 length: 14 amino acids. The DNA for the CDR3 is TGTGCCGTCACTGGGACTAAGGGGGCAAACATTCAGTACTTC. Its translation: CAVTGTKGANIQYF.